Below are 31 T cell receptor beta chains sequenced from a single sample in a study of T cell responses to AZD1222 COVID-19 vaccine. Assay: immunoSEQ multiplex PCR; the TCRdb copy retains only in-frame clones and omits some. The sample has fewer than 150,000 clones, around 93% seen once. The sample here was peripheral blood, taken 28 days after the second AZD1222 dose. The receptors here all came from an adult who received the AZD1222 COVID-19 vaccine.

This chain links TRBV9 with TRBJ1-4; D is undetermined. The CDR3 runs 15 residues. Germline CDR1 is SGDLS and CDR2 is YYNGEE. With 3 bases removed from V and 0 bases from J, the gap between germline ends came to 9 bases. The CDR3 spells CASSATGSTNEKLFF. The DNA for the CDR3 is TGTGCCAGCAGCGCCACGGGGTCAACTAATGAAAAACTGTTTTTT.

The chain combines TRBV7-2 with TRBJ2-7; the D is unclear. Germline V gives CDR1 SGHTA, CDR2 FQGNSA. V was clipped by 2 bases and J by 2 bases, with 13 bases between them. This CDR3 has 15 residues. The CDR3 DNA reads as TGTGCCAGCAGCTTAACGCCAGGCCCTACCTACGAGCAGTACTTC. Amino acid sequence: CASSLTPGPTYEQYF.

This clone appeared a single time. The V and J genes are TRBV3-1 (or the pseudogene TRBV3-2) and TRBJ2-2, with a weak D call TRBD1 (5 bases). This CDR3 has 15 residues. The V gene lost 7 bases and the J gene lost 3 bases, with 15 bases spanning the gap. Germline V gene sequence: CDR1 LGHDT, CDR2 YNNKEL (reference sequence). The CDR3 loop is CASTFRGADTGELFF. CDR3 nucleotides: TGTGCCAGCACCTTCCGTGGGGCAGACACCGGGGAGCTGTTTTTT.

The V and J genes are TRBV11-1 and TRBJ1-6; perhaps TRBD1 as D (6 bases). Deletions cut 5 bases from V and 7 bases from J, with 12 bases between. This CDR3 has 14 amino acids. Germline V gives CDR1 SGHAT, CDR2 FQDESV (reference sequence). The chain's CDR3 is CASSLTGSNSPLHF. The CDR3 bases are TGTGCCAGCAGCCTAACAGGGTCCAATTCACCCCTCCACTTT.

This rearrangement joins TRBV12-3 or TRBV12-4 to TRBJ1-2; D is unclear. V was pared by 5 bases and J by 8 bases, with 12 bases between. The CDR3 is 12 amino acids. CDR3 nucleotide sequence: TGTGCCAGCAGTCTAGTGAGGAGGGGCTACACCTTC. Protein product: CASSLVRRGYTF.

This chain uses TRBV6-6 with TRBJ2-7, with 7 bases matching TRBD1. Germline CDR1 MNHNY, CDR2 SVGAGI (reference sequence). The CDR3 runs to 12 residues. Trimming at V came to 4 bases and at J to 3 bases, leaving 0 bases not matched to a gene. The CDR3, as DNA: TGTGCCAGCAGTTCAGGGGGCTACGAGCAGTACTTC. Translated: CASSSGGYEQYF.

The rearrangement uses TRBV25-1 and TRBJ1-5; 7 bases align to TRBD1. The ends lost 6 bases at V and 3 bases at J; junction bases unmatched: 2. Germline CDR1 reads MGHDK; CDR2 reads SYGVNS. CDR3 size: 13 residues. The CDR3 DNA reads TGTGCCAGCAGGGGGACAGTCAATCAGCCCCAGCATTTT. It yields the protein CASRGTVNQPQHF.

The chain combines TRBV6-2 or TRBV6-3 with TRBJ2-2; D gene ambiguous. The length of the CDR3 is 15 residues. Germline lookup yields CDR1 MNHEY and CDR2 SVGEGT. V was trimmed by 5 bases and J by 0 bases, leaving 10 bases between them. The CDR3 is CASSRTYPNTGELFF. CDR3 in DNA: TGTGCCAGCAGTCGGACGTACCCGAACACCGGGGAGCTGTTTTTT.

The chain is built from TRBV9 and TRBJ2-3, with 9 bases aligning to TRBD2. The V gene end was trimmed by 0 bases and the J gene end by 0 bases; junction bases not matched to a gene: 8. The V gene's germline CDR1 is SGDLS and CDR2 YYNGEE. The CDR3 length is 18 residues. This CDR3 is CASSVAVGGGASTDTQYF. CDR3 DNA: TGTGCCAGCAGCGTAGCGGTTGGCGGGGGGGCCAGCACAGATACGCAGTATTTT. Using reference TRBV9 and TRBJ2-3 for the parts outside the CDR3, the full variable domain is DSGVTQTPKHLITATGQRVTLRCSPRSGDLSVYWYQQSLDQGLQFLIQYYNGEERAKGNILERFSAQQFPDLHSELNLSSLELGDSALYFCASSVAVGGGASTDTQYFGPGTRLTVL.

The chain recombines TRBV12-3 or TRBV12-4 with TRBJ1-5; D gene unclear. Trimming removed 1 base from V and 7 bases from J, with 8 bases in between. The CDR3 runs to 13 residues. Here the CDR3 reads CASSLGAYQPQHF. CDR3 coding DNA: TGTGCCAGCAGTTTAGGCGCTTACCAGCCCCAGCATTTT.

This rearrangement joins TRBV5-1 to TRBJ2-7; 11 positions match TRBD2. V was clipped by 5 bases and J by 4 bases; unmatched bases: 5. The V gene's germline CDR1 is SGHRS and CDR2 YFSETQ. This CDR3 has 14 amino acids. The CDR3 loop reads CASRPGTSGYEQYF. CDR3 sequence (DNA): TGCGCCAGCAGGCCCGGGACTAGCGGTTACGAGCAGTACTTC.

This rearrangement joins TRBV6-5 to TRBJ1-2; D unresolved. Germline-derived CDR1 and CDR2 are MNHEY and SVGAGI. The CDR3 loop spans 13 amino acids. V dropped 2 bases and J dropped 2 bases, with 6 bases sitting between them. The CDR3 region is CASSYGRNYGYTF. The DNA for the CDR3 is TGTGCCAGCAGTTACGGGAGAAACTATGGCTACACCTTC.

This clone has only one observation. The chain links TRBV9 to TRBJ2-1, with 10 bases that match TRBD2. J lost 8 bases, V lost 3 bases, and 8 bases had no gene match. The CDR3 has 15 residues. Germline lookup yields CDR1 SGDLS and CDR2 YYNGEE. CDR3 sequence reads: CASSDFLAGVDEQFF. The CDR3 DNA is TGTGCCAGCAGCGACTTCCTAGCGGGAGTCGATGAGCAGTTCTTC.

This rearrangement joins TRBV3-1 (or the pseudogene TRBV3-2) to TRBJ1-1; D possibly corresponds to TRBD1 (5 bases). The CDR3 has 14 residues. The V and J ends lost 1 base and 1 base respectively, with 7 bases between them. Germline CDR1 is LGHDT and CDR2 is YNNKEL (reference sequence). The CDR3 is CASSQGQKNTEAFF. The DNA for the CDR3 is TGTGCCAGCAGCCAAGGACAGAAGAACACTGAAGCTTTCTTT.

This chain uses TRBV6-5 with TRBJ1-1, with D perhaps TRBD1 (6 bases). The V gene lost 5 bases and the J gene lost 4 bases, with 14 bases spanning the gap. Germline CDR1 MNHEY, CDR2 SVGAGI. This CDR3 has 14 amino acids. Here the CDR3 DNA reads TGTGCCAGCAGTCCCGGGGGCTGGGGCACTGAAGCTTTCTTT. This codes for CASSPGGWGTEAFF.

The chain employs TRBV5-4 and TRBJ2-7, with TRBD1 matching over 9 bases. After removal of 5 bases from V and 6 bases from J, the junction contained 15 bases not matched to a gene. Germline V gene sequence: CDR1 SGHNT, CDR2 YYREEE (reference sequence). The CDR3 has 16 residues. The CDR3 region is CASSYGPGQGEAEQYF. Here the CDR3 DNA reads TGTGCCAGCAGTTATGGACCGGGACAGGGTGAGGCCGAGCAGTACTTC.

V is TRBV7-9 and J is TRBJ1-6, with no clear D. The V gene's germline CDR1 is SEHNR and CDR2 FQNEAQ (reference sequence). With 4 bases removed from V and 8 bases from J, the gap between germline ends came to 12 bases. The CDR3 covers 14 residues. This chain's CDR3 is CASSSVTGYSPLHF. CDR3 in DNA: TGTGCCAGCAGCTCTGTAACGGGGTATTCACCCCTCCACTTT.

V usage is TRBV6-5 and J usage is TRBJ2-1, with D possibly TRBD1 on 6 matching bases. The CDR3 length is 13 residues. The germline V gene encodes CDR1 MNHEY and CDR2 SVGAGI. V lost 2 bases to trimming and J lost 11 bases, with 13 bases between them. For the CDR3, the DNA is TGTGCCAGCAGTTACCACGACAGGACCCAGCAGTTCTTC. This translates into CASSYHDRTQQFF.

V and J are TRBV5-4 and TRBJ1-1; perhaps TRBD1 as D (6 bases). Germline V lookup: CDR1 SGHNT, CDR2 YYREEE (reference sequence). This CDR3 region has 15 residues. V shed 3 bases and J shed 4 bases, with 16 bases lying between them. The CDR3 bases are TGTGCCAGCAGCTCAGGACAGAGTCGGGGCACTGAAGCTTTCTTT. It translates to CASSSGQSRGTEAFF.

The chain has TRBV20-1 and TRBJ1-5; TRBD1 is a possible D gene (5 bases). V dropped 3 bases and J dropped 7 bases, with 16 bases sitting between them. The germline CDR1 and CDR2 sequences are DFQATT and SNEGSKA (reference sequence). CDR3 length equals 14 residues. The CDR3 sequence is CSASIRGVGQPQHF. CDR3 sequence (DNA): TGCAGTGCTAGTATTAGGGGAGTTGGGCAGCCCCAGCATTTT.

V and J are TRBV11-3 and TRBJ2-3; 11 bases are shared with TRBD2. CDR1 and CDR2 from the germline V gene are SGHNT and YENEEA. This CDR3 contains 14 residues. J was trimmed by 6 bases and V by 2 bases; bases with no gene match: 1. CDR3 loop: CASSLTSGSDTQYF. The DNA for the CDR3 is TGTGCCAGCAGCTTAACTAGCGGGAGCGATACGCAGTATTTT.

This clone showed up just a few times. CDR3 bases: TGTGCCAGCAGCTTAGCCCTAACGAGACCCCAGCATTTT. Its protein product is CASSLALTRPQHF. The V and J genes are TRBV7-8 and TRBJ1-5, with D unresolved. The CDR3 sequence is 13 residues long. Germline V gene lookup returns CDR1 SGHVS and CDR2 FQNEAQ. Trimming stripped 0 bases from V and 10 bases from J, with 10 bases between. Using reference TRBV7-8 and TRBJ1-5 for the parts outside the CDR3, the full variable domain is GAGVSQSPRYKVAKRGQDVALRCDPISGHVSLFWYQQALGQGPEFLTYFQNEAQLDKSGLPSDRFFAERPEGSVSTLKIQRTQQEDSAVYLCASSLALTRPQHFGDGTRLSIL.

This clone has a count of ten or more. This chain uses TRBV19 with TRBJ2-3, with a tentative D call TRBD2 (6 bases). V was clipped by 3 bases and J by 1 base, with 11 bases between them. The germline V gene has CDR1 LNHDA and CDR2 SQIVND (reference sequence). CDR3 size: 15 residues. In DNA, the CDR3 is TGTGCCAGTAGTATCGAGGGACTTGGCACAGATACGCAGTATTTT. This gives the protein CASSIEGLGTDTQYF.

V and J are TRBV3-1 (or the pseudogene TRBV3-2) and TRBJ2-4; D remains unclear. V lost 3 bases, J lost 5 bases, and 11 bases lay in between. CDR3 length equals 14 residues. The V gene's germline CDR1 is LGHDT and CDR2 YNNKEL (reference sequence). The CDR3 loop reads CASSQLGRQNIQYF. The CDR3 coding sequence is TGTGCCAGCAGCCAGTTAGGACGTCAAAACATTCAGTACTTC.

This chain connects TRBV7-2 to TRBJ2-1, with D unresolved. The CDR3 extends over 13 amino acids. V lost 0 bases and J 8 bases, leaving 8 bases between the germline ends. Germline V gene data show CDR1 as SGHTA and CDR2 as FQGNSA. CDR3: CASSLASWDEQFF. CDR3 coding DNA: TGTGCCAGCAGCTTAGCCTCCTGGGATGAGCAGTTCTTC. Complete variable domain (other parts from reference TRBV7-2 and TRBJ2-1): GAGVSQSPSNKVTEKGKDVELRCDPISGHTALYWYRQSLGQGLEFLIYFQGNSAPDKSGLPSDRFSAERTGGSVSTLTIQRTQQEDSAVYLCASSLASWDEQFFGPGTRLTVL.

In DNA form, the CDR3 reads TGCGCCAGCAGCCAAGACAGATTCTCTGGAAACACCATATATTTT. This encodes CASSQDRFSGNTIYF. The V gene is TRBV4-3, the J gene TRBJ1-3, with D unclear. The CDR3 runs 15 residues. Trimming stripped 0 bases from V and 0 bases from J, with 6 bases between. Looked up from germline, CDR1 is LGHNA and CDR2 is YSLEER.

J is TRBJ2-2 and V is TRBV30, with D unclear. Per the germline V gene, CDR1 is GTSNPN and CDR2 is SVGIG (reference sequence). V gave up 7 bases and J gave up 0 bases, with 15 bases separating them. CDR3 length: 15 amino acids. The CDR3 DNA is TGTGCCTCACAAAGGATGGGAACGAACACCGGGGAGCTGTTTTTT. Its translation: CASQRMGTNTGELFF.

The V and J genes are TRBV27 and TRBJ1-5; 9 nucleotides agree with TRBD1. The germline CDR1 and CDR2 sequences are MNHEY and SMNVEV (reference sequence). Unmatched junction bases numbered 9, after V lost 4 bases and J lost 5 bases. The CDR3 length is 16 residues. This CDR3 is CASSSFGQGRHQPQHF. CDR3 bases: TGTGCCAGCAGTTCATTTGGACAGGGGAGGCATCAGCCCCAGCATTTT.

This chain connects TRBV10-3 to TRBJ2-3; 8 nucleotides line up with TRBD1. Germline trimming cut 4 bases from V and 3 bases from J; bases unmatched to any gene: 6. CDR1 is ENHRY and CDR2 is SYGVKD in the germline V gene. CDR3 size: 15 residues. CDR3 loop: CAISAPTGDTDTQYF. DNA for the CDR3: TGTGCCATCAGTGCCCCGACAGGGGATACAGATACGCAGTATTTT.

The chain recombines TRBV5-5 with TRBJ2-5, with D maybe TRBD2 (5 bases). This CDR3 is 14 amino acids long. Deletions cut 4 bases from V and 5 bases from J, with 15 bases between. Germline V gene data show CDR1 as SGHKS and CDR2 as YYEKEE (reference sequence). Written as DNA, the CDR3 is TGTGCCAGCAGCGTTGGGTCTAGCTTCGAGACCCAGTACTTC. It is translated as CASSVGSSFETQYF.

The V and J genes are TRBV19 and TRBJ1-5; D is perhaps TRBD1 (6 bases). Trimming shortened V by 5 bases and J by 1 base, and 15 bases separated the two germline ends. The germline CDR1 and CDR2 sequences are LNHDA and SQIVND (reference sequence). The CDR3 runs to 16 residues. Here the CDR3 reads CASSSPGAGSNQPQHF. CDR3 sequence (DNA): TGTGCCAGTAGTTCACCGGGGGCCGGAAGCAATCAGCCCCAGCATTTT.